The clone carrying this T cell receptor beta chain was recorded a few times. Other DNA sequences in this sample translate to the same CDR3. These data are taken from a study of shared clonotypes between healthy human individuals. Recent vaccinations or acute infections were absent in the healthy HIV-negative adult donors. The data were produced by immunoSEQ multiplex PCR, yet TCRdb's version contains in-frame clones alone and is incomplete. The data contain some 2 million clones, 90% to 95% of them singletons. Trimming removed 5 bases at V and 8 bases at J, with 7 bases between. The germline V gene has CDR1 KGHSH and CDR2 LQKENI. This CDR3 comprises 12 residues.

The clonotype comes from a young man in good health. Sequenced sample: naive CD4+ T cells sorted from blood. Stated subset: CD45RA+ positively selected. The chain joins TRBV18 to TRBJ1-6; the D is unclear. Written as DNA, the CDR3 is TGTGCCAGCTCAACGGGAGATTCACCCCTCCACTTT. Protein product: CASSTGDSPLHF.